The 7 T cell receptor beta chains in this list originate from one sample, sequenced in a study of blood T cell repertoires in COVID-19. Using immunoSEQ multiplex PCR, the repertoire was profiled, and TCRdb retains in-frame clones only, with some absent. The sample shows roughly 340,000 clones, 70% to 90% of them seen only once. The sample was peripheral blood. The receptors come from a woman aged 25 to 39 with COVID-19, enrolled during active disease.

The CDR3 DNA reads as TGTGCCAGTATCCGACAGGGCGAGGTCGGCCAGCCCCAGCATTTT. Amino acid sequence: CASIRQGEVGQPQHF. The chain employs TRBV19 and TRBJ1-5; 7 positions match TRBD1. The CDR3 has 15 amino acids. J gave up 7 bases and V 7 bases, and 13 bases lay outside the gene matches. Germline V CDR1 and CDR2: LNHDA, SQIVND (reference sequence).

The CDR3 loop is CASSITGVGYTF. DNA of the CDR3: TGTGCCAGTAGTATCACAGGGGTTGGCTACACCTTC. V is TRBV19 and J is TRBJ1-2; 7 nucleotides match TRBD1. CDR1 is LNHDA, CDR2 SQIVND, per germline (reference sequence). This CDR3 spans 12 amino acids. Unmatched junction bases numbered 2, after V lost 3 bases and J lost 7 bases.

The chain joins TRBV6-5 to TRBJ2-5; D not certain. V lost 11 bases and J lost 5, with 12 bases in between. CDR1 is MNHEY, CDR2 SVGAGI, per germline. The CDR3 covers 11 residues. CDR3 residues: CAVERSETQYF. In nucleotides, the CDR3 is TGTGCCGTCGAACGGTCGGAGACCCAGTACTTC.

This rearrangement joins TRBV4-1 to TRBJ1-2; no reliable D call. V was clipped by 0 bases and J by 5 bases, with 4 bases between them. Germline values: CDR1 MGHRA, CDR2 YSYEKL. The CDR3 consists of 12 residues. DNA for the CDR3: TGCGCCAGCAGCCAAGACGGGTATGGCTACACCTTC. It encodes CASSQDGYGYTF.

The V gene is TRBV27, the J gene TRBJ2-5; 7 bases match TRBD2. Trimming cost V 2 bases and J 3 bases; bases outside gene matches: 6. Looked up from germline, CDR1 is MNHEY and CDR2 is SMNVEV (reference sequence). The CDR3 covers 15 residues. The CDR3 DNA reads TGTGCCAGCAGTTTAGGGGGGGTCAGAGAAGAGACCCAGTACTTC. Its translation is CASSLGGVREETQYF.

V usage is TRBV11-2 and J usage is TRBJ1-4, with D possibly TRBD1 on 5 matching bases. Trimming cost V 1 base and J 8 bases, with 20 bases left between them. CDR1 is SGHAT, CDR2 FQNNGV, per germline. The CDR3 consists of 17 residues. CDR3: CASSLGVRAGSGEKLFF. The CDR3 coding sequence is TGTGCCAGCAGCTTAGGGGTTCGGGCAGGGTCAGGGGAAAAACTGTTTTTT.

The genes are TRBV6-5 and TRBJ1-2, with unresolved D. The length of the CDR3 is 15 residues. From germline, CDR1 is MNHEY and CDR2 SVGAGI. The V gene lost 6 bases and the J gene lost 0 bases, with 14 bases spanning the gap. This CDR3 reads CASSHRGYTNYGYTF. For the CDR3, the DNA is TGTGCCAGCAGCCACCGGGGATACACTAACTATGGCTACACCTTC.